These T cell receptor beta chains were read from a single sample in a study of CD4 T cells in relation to SARS-CoV-2 and coronaviruses. The data were produced by immunoSEQ multiplex PCR, yet TCRdb's version contains in-frame clones alone and is incomplete. The profile shows approximately 64,000 clones, around 93% of them singletons. Input material: naive CD4+ T cells from PBMCs. The receptors were gathered from a human donor in good health. CDR3s include the opening cysteine and the closing phenylalanine or tryptophan. The D gene is left open where the match is weak. Only some rows state a clone size, as once, few, many or a class for expanded clones.

D gene	V gene	CDR3 length	clone size	J gene	CDR3 protein	CDR3 DNA
.	TRBV7-9	15	.	TRBJ1-1	CASSLYREPNTEAFF	TGTGCCAGCAGCTTATACAGGGAACCGAACACTGAAGCTTTCTTT
.	TRBV2	13	.	TRBJ2-7	CASKETATYEQYF	TGTGCCAGCAAAGAGACGGCTACCTACGAGCAGTACTTC
TRBD1	TRBV9	15	.	TRBJ2-3	CASSVTGGITDTQYF	TGTGCCAGCAGCGTAACAGGGGGTATCACAGATACGCAGTATTTT
.	TRBV23-1	18	.	TRBJ2-2	CASSHHAVGQPNTGELFF	TGCGCCAGCAGTCACCACGCGGTAGGGCAGCCGAACACCGGGGAGCTGTTTTTT
TRBD2	TRBV27	18	.	TRBJ2-3	CASSLSSSGRARTDTQYF	TGTGCCAGCAGTTTATCTTCTAGCGGGAGGGCCCGAACAGATACGCAGTATTTT
.	TRBV10-1	15	once	TRBJ1-4	CASSGAGGLNEKLFF	TGCGCCAGCAGCGGGGCGGGGGGGTTAAATGAAAAACTGTTTTTT
.	TRBV21-1	17	.	TRBJ2-5	CASWGMTSPNGQETQYF	TGTGCCAGCTGGGGGATGACGAGCCCCAACGGGCAAGAGACCCAGTACTTC
.	TRBV4-1	19	.	TRBJ2-6	CASSRPAPGAYSGANVLTF	TGCGCCAGCAGCCGCCCGGCCCCAGGGGCTTACTCTGGGGCCAACGTCCTGACTTTC
.	TRBV3-1/TRBV3-2	16	once	TRBJ1-4	CASSQGMGAVNEKLFF	TGTGCCAGCAGCCAAGGGATGGGGGCCGTCAATGAAAAACTGTTTTTT
.	TRBV27	14	.	TRBJ2-3	CASSLSRPADTQYF	TGTGCCAGCAGTTTATCTCGGCCAGCGGATACGCAGTATTTT
.	TRBV19	14	.	TRBJ1-3	CASSIDYQGNTIYF	TGTGCCAGTAGTATAGACTACCAAGGAAACACCATATATTTT
TRBD2	TRBV3-1/TRBV3-2	16	.	TRBJ2-3	CASSQRGTSGRDTQYF	TGTGCCAGCAGTCAACGAGGGACTAGCGGGAGAGATACGCAGTATTTT
.	TRBV20-1	11	.	TRBJ1-5	CSVPAGQPQHF	TGCAGTGTACCCGCGGGGCAGCCCCAGCATTTT
TRBD2	TRBV27	19	.	TRBJ2-3	CASSAKGTSGGSTRDTQYF	TGTGCCAGCAGTGCAAAAGGGACTAGCGGGGGTTCCACCAGAGATACGCAGTATTTT
.	TRBV21-1	18	.	TRBJ2-1	CASSKEGTSGRNYNEQFF	TGTGCCAGCAGCAAAGAAGGGACTAGCGGGAGGAACTACAATGAGCAGTTCTTC
TRBD1	TRBV7-9	16	.	TRBJ1-5	CASSPQGVGGNQPQHF	TGTGCCAGCAGCCCGCAGGGGGTAGGTGGCAATCAGCCCCAGCATTTT
.	TRBV10-3	12	.	TRBJ2-2	CAISGGAGELFF	TGTGCCATCAGTGGGGGCGCCGGGGAGCTGTTTTTT
.	TRBV7-9	15	.	TRBJ2-3	CASSYQSGSTDTQYF	TGTGCCAGCAGCTACCAGTCGGGGAGCACAGATACGCAGTATTTT
TRBD1	TRBV19	15	.	TRBJ2-7	CATGGAGTGSNEQYF	TGTGCCACCGGGGGAGCCGGGACAGGGAGTAACGAGCAGTACTTC
.	TRBV5-1	11	.	TRBJ2-7	CASSLPLGQYF	TGCGCCAGCAGCTTGCCTTTGGGGCAGTACTTC
.	TRBV3-1/TRBV3-2	12	.	TRBJ2-2	CASSQVYGELFF	TGTGCCAGCAGCCAAGTGTACGGGGAGCTGTTTTTT
.	TRBV11-2	16	.	TRBJ1-3	CASSQDSRISGNTIYF	TGTGCCAGCAGCCAGGACTCGAGGATCTCTGGAAACACCATATATTTT
.	TRBV3-1/TRBV3-2	15	.	TRBJ1-4	CASSQRGGTNEKLFF	TGTGCCAGCAGCCAGAGGGGGGGAACTAATGAAAAACTGTTTTTT
TRBD1	TRBV6-5	13	.	TRBJ2-7	CASRRDRDYEQYF	TGTGCCAGCAGGAGGGACAGGGACTACGAGCAGTACTTC
.	TRBV2	13	.	TRBJ2-2	CASRDLKTGELFF	TGTGCCAGCAGGGACCTCAAGACCGGGGAGCTGTTTTTT
TRBD2	TRBV5-4	15	.	TRBJ2-5	CASHGKAGERETQYF	TGTGCCAGTCACGGCAAAGCGGGAGAGCGAGAGACCCAGTACTTC
.	TRBV6-2/TRBV6-3	17	.	TRBJ2-1	CASSSLRDPSSYNEQFF	TGTGCCAGCAGTTCACTCCGGGACCCCAGCTCCTACAATGAGCAGTTCTTC
.	TRBV21-1	18	.	TRBJ2-6	CASSKGGREAVGANVLTF	TGTGCCAGCAGCAAAGGGGGCAGGGAGGCCGTTGGGGCCAACGTCCTGACTTTC
.	TRBV28	11	.	TRBJ2-7	CASSLRSEQYF	TGTGCCAGCAGTTTACGCAGCGAGCAGTACTTC
.	TRBV2	13	.	TRBJ1-2	CASSARPGYGYTF	TGTGCCAGCAGTGCCCGACCTGGCTATGGCTACACCTTC
.	TRBV7-9	14	.	TRBJ2-7	CASSAADRRGEQYF	TGTGCCAGCAGCGCCGCGGACAGGCGGGGAGAGCAGTACTTC
.	TRBV5-8	15	.	TRBJ2-1	CASSQGSAGYNEQFF	TGTGCCAGCAGCCAGGGAAGTGCGGGCTACAATGAGCAGTTCTTC